The clone carrying this T cell receptor beta chain was counted only a few times. Authors' analysis steps: Reference gene primer amplification in the assay estimated nucleated cell counts. Method: immunoSEQ multiplex PCR; TCRdb's copy keeps in-frame clones and lacks some. That table gives V, J and clone size, and the DNA gave D and trimming. The sample records about 200,000 clones, 81% being singletons. Germline V CDR1 and CDR2: SGHTA, FQGNSA. CDR3 length: 15 residues. V lost 9 bases and J lost 4, with 19 bases in between. This specimen comes from a study of blood T cell repertoires in COVID-19. Study background: Italy, Spain and the United States were the sources of the convalescent and acute COVID-19 samples.

The TCR comes from a woman of 80 years or more with acute or convalescent COVID-19. The chain joins TRBV7-2 to TRBJ1-3; a weak D match, TRBD1 (6 bases). The specimen was peripheral blood. The CDR3 protein is CASSTGGATGNTIYF. Written as DNA, the CDR3 is TGTGCCAGTTCTACGGGGGGGGCCACGGGAAACACCATATATTTT.